The following is a T cell receptor beta chain sequence with its context. This specimen comes from a study of blood T cell repertoires in COVID-19. Across the whole study: The United States, Italy and Spain provided the acute and convalescent COVID-19 samples. The analysed material was cDNA or gDNA that came from T cells, B-cell-depleted T cells, or PBMCs.

Clones were sequenced by immunoSEQ multiplex PCR, and TCRdb holds only the in-frame ones, with some missing. The data show under 150,000 clones, with 70% to 90% seen just once and about 2.3% held by the top ten. Germline-derived CDR1 and CDR2 are SGHNT and YYREEE (reference sequence). The junction had 7 bases not matched to a gene; V was cut back by 5 bases and J by 3 bases. This CDR3 contains 15 residues. The chain has TRBV5-4 and TRBJ1-5; 8 positions agree with TRBD1. This clonotype was sampled from a woman aged 50 to 60 who had recovered from COVID-19. The sequencing input was PBMCs or T cells enriched from blood (not recorded which). CDR3 bases: TGTGCCAGCAGTTCCGGGACAGGAAACAATCAGCCCCAGCATTTT. Translating it yields CASSSGTGNNQPQHF.